This TCR beta chain was found in a study of blood T cells in healthy people across ages. The V gene lost 5 bases and the J gene lost 10 bases, with 13 bases spanning the gap. This CDR3 is 12 amino acids long. Germline V gene data show CDR1 as KGHDR and CDR2 as SFDVKD. Primed by a sample-barcoded 5' primer and a J-beta primer mix, a second PCR proceeded for about 6 to 12 cycles. Per sample, CDR3-containing paired-end reads numbered at least 3 million. TCRdb reprocessed the 5' RACE reads with MiXCR, giving one entry per CDR3 protein. Of around 1,500,000 distinct CDR3 sequences detected, roughly 45% appear once; the ten largest clones hold roughly 7.9%.

Material: blood. The chain is built from TRBV24-1 and TRBJ1-2; D is uncertain. The sequence derives from a woman in her late teens or twenties in good health. This chain's CDR3 is CATSGEDRAYTF. CDR3 nucleotide sequence: TGTGCCACCAGTGGGGAGGATCGGGCCTACACCTTC.